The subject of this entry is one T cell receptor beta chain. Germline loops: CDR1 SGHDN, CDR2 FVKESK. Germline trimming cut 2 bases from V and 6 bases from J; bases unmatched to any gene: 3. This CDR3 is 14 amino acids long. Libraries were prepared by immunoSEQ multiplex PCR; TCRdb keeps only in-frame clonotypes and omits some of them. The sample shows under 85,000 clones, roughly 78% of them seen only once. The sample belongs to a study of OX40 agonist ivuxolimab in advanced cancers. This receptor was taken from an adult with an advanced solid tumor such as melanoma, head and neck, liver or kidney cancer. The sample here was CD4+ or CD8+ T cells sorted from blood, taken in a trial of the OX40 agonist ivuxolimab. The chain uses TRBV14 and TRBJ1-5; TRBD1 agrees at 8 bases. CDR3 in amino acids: CASSQQGAGQPQHF. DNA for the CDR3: TGTGCCAGCAGCCAACAGGGGGCGGGTCAGCCCCAGCATTTT. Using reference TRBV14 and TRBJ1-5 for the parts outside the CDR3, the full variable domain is EAGVTQFPSHSVIEKGQTVTLRCDPISGHDNLYWYRRVMGKEIKFLLHFVKESKQDESGMPNNRFLAERTGGTYSTLKVQPAELEDSGVYFCASSQQGAGQPQHFGDGTRLSIL.